This TCR beta chain appears in the sequencing data of a study of blood T cell repertoires in COVID-19. Clones were sequenced by immunoSEQ multiplex PCR, and TCRdb holds only the in-frame ones, with some missing. The data hold about 310,000 clones, with around nine tenths observed a single time. The CDR3 has 16 residues. Germline V lookup: CDR1 KGHSH, CDR2 LQKENI. Trimming cost V 2 bases and J 4 bases, with 17 bases left between them. This receptor was taken from a middle-aged man with active or convalescent COVID-19. Material for sequencing was peripheral blood. The V gene is TRBV18, the J gene TRBJ1-1; possibly TRBD1 for D (5 bases). The chain's CDR3 is CASSPTSLDGGTEAFF. The CDR3 bases are TGTGCCAGCTCACCAACCAGTCTAGACGGGGGCACTGAAGCTTTCTTT.